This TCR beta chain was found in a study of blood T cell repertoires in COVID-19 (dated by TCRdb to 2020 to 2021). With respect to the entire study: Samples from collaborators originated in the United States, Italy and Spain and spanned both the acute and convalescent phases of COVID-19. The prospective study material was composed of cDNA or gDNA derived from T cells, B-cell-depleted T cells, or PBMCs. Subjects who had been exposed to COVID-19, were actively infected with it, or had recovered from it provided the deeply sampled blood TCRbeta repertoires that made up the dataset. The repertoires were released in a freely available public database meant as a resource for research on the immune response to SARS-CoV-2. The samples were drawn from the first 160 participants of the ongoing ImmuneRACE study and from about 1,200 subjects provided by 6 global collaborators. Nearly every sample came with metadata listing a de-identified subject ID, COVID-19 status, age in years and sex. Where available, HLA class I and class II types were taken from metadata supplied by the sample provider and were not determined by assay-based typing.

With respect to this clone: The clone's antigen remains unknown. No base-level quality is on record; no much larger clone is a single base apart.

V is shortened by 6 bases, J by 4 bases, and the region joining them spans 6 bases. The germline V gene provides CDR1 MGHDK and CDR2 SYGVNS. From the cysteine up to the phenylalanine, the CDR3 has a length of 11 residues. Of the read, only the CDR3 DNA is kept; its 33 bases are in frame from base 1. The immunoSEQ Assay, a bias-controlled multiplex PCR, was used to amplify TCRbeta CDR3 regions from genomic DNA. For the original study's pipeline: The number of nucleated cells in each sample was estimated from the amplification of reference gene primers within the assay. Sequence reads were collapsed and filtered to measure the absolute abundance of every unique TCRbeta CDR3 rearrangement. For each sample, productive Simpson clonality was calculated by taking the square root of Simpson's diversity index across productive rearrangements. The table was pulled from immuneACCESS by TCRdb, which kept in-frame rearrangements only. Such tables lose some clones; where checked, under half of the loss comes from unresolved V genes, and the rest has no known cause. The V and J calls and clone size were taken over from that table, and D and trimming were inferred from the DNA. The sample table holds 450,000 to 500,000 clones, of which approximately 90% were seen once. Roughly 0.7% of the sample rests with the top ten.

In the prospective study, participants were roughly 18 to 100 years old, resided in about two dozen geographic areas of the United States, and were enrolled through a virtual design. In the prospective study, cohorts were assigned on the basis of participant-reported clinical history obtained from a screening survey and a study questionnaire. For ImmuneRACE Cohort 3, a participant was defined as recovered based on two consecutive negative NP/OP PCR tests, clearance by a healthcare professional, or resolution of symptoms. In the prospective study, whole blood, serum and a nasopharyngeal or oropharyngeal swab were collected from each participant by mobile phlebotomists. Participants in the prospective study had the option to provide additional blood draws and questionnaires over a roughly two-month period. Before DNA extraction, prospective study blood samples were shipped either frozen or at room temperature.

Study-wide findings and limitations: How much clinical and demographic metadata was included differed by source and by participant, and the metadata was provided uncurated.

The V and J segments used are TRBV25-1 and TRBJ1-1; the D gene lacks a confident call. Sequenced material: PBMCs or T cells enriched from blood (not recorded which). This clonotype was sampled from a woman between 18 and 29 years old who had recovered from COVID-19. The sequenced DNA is TGTGCCAGCAGGGAGGGCACTGAAGCTTTCTTT. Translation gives CASREGTEAFF.